This entry describes one T cell receptor beta chain. V was shortened by 2 bases and J by 0 bases, with 8 bases between the two germline ends. Germline V gene sequence: CDR1 MNHEY, CDR2 SMNVEV (reference sequence). This CDR3 is built from 15 residues. This sample is part of a study of blood T cell repertoires in COVID-19. Study processing details: For nucleated cells, counts were estimated from reference gene primer amplification. Profiling relied on immunoSEQ multiplex PCR, and the TCRdb table lists in-frame clones only, not all of them. D and trimming come from the DNA, and the V and J calls and clone size come from that table. This repertoire shows 150,000 or so clones, more than 80% found once; its top ten account for about 0.57%.

The chain employs TRBV27 and TRBJ1-3; D gene ambiguous. Sequences were obtained from peripheral blood. This TCR was sampled from a man over 45 with acute or convalescent COVID-19. The CDR3 protein is CASSLTGYSGNTIYF. The CDR3 coding sequence is TGTGCCAGCAGTTTAACGGGATACTCTGGAAACACCATATATTTT.